This T cell receptor (beta chain) was recorded in a study of blood T cells in healthy people across ages (dated by TCRdb to between 2014 and 2017). With respect to the entire study: In model experiments, template switching captured roughly one uniquely barcoded TCR beta cDNA molecule for every two T cells. Using deep sequencing normalized with unique cDNA molecular identifiers, the study measured how TCR beta repertoire diversity changes with age. Donors were grouped into four age groups: young (average roughly 15 years), middle-aged (over 35), aged (over 55) and long-lived (approximately 78). For two donors (one aged 18 to 30 and one aged 80 or older), the study analyzed two additional independent replicas of 1 million unique cDNA reads from the same blood draw.

The CDR3 contains 14 residues, cysteine and phenylalanine counted. Only the CDR3 DNA is retained, 42 bases long and in frame from the first base. Based on the germline V gene, the CDR1 and CDR2 sequences are MGHRA and YSYEKL. V and J are truncated by 0 bases and 9 bases respectively, leaving an intervening sequence of 14 bases. To note about this clonotype: No cognate antigen has been identified for it. No per-base quality is available; no much larger clone lies one base away.

Systemically healthy Caucasian individuals from Russia, 39 in total and aged about 6 to 90 years, were included as donors. Each donor gave ten milliliters of peripheral blood, drawn into EDTA-treated Vacutainer tubes. Ficoll-Paque density-gradient centrifugation was used to isolate PBMCs, with at least 7 million obtained per sample. Trizol reagent was used to extract total RNA from PBMCs, with at least 6 micrograms per sample. For every donor, an aliquot of PBMCs went through flow cytometry to measure the percentages of naive CD45RAhigh/CD27high T cells. Results and caveats for the whole study, not just this receptor: A strong correlation was found between observed TCR beta diversity and the percentage of naive T cells measured by flow cytometry. Bulk unsorted PBMC profiling prevented conclusive comparison of naive and antigen-experienced compartments. Estimates of total diversity based on one million sequenced T cells were regarded as lower bounds and as underestimates. As age increased, observed TCR beta diversity per million T cells dropped in a roughly linear way, and a significant reduction was already evident by age 40. The long-lived group showed more naive CD4+ T cells, fewer expanded clones and increased TCR diversity than the aged group, suggesting age selection. Because the CMV infection status of the donors was unknown, age-related changes in expanded clonotypes may potentially have been confounded.

The library was made by 5' RACE. Data came from an Illumina HiSeq 2500. The second PCR ran for about 7 to 11 cycles and used a J-beta primer mix along with a sample-barcoded 5' primer. A unique molecular identifier was introduced onto each TCR beta cDNA molecule by a template-switch 5' adaptor carrying 12 random nucleotides. At least 3 million CDR3-containing paired-end reads were obtained from each sample. First-strand cDNA synthesis was performed from all RNA using the Mint cDNA synthesis kit, with priming by a TRBC-specific oligonucleotide. Following uracil-DNA glycosylase treatment, a first 18-cycle PCR with universal primers M1SS and BC2_uni_R was performed on all cDNA. As for the original processing: For normalization, 1 million high-quality reads were randomly selected from each sample, with every read carrying a distinct molecular identifier. Instead of being binned into consensus sequences, reads that shared molecular identifiers were thrown out. CDR3 identification, clonotype clustering and error correction used MiTCR with a Q25 quality threshold and the strictest error-elimination algorithm. Lower-bound total TCR beta diversity was estimated with a nonparametric unseen species model using Euler transformation. TCRdb applied fastp at Q25 and MiXCR to the public reads, then kept only in-frame beta chains. Rows with a matching CDR3 protein are joined into one entry that keeps the most common DNA and genes. These V and J calls are TCRdb output, not the study's own analysis. This sample is represented by around 700,000 distinct CDR3 sequences; around 25% of them were singletons. The biggest ten clones account for 9.4% of the sample.

The same sample was also used in a study of T cells of mothers and their children. The second study's paper adds: The donors were nine systemically healthy Caucasian individuals, made up of three mothers and their six children. cDNA synthesis consumed the entire amount of extracted RNA, loaded at around 1.5 ug RNA in each 15 ul reaction. In the second PCR, the M1S primer introduced both the sample barcodes and 2-4 random nucleotides. More than 9 million TCR beta CDR3 reads were obtained from each mother, and several million reads were obtained from each child. In both related and unrelated pairs, thymic selection shapes the output of TCR recombination in a similar way, with inherited differences having only a minor effect. Normalized repertoire overlap was always found to be slightly, but never significantly, higher in related mother-child pairs than in unrelated mother-child pairs. No persistent microchimeric T cell clones were detected, at a sensitivity of roughly 99 clones per million clonotypes. Deep NGS was used in the study to compare the TCR beta repertoires of mothers and children and to look for features that separate related mother-child pairs from unrelated individuals. The mean age was 40 +/- 4 years for the mothers and approximately 11 +/- 4 years for the children. After adapter ligation with NEBNext reagents, the libraries were sequenced on Illumina HiSeq 2000 with 100+100 nt paired-end reads. To prevent cross-contamination, the mother and child libraries were prepared a month apart and were sequenced in separate runs. For each donor, between roughly 450,000 and 2,200,000 distinct TCR beta clonotypes were identified. Naive TCR beta clonotypes were estimated from low-frequency clonotypes matched to each donor's FACS-determined naive share, without sorting.

The rearrangement joined TRBV4-1 to TRBJ2-5; the D gene is possibly TRBD2, with 7 bases matching. Sequencing used blood. This sequence was found in a boy under 18 in good health. The DNA sequence is as follows: TGCGCCAGCAGCCAAGATCGGGGGGCTGAGGCCCAGTACTTC. Translated, this gives CASSQDRGAEAQYF.